This T cell receptor (beta chain) was documented in a study of metastatic and nonmetastatic thyroid tumors. At the level of the study: Comparative analysis of repertoires was undertaken across blood and tumor or nodule tissue obtained from malignant and benign thyroid patients. The study, taken as a whole, reports: When malignant thyroid tumors were compared with benign nodules, TCR beta diversity was reportedly significantly higher in the malignant tumors. This held in both blood and tumor samples.

Worth noting for this clone: Antigen unknown.

All patients were treatment-naive before thyroid surgery. Per the study methods: Building a distant-metastasis classifier for papillary thyroid cancer drew on CDR3 differences across clinicopathological groups. TCRdb re-called the PCR reads with MiXCR. The V and J calls shown here were made by TCRdb, not taken from the authors' results. The data show some 46,000 clones, around 25% seen once. What was sequenced was blood. The sequence was collected from a male donor with papillary thyroid cancer or a benign thyroid nodule (not recorded which). Some clones in this sample may be carry-over from other donors' samples.

CDR3 DNA: TGCGCCAGCAGCTTTACCGGGGCCCCGGGGGAATCACCCCTCCACTTT. It codes for CASSFTGAPGESPLHF. The gene calls are TRBV5-1 and TRBJ1-6; a weak D match, TRBD1 (5 bases). The CDR3 sequence is 16 residues long. Germline V gives CDR1 SGHRS, CDR2 YFSETQ. Trimming removed 2 bases at V and 10 bases at J, with 19 bases between.